A single sample is the source of the 9 T cell receptor beta chains below, sequenced in a study of blood T cell repertoires in COVID-19. Only in-frame clones appear in the TCRdb table, and some are missing; sequencing was by immunoSEQ multiplex PCR. The table shows about 100,000 clones, with about 86% occurring only once. Input material: PBMCs or T cells enriched from blood (not recorded which). The receptors were sampled from a woman between 45 and 65 years old who had recovered from COVID-19.

The CDR3 loop reads CARTTGGKQETQYF. For the CDR3, the DNA is TGTGCCAGGACGACAGGGGGGAAACAAGAGACCCAGTACTTC. The chain carries TRBV2 and TRBJ2-5; TRBD1 aligns across 9 bases. Germline V gene data show CDR1 as SNHLY and CDR2 as FYNNEI. The CDR3 has 14 amino acids. V dropped 9 bases and J dropped 2; count of bases not matched to a gene: 7.

The V gene is TRBV28, the J gene TRBJ1-5; D uncertain. The germline gives CDR1 MDHEN, CDR2 SYDVKM. V lost 3 bases and J lost 5, with 14 bases in between. The length of the CDR3 is 15 residues. CDR3 loop: CASSFLEENHQPQHF. CDR3 sequence (DNA): TGTGCCAGCAGTTTTTTAGAGGAAAACCATCAGCCCCAGCATTTT.

The chain carries TRBV25-1 and TRBJ2-2; a weak D match, TRBD2 (6 bases). Germline V gene lookup returns CDR1 MGHDK and CDR2 SYGVNS. Trimming stripped 8 bases from V and 8 bases from J, with 30 bases between. This CDR3 region has 18 residues. The CDR3 DNA reads as TGTGCCAGCGGGGGAGTTAAGCGGGTCGATTCGGAGACGGGGGAGCTGTTTTTT. Translating gives CASGGVKRVDSETGELFF.

The chain uses TRBV19 and TRBJ1-5; 7 nucleotides match TRBD1. The junction had 2 bases not matched to a gene; V was cut back by 7 bases and J by 5 bases. Germline CDR1 reads LNHDA; CDR2 reads SQIVND (reference sequence). CDR3 length: 12 amino acids. This CDR3 reads CASTTGDQPQHF. CDR3 coding DNA: TGTGCCAGTACTACAGGGGATCAGCCCCAGCATTTT.

Note on this clone: One end of the junction varies from germline; a read error may be responsible. This chain joins TRBV5-1 and TRBJ2-7, with TRBD2 identical over 13 bases. This CDR3 comprises 16 residues. Germline-derived CDR1 and CDR2 are SGHRS and YFSETQ. DNA of the CDR3: TGCGCCACCAGCGAGGGGGGGACTAGCGGGGTCGGAGAGCAGTACTTC. It translates to CATSEGGTSGVGEQYF.

The chain uses TRBV4-1 and TRBJ1-6, with TRBD1 matching 8 bases. Germline loops: CDR1 MGHRA, CDR2 YSYEKL. The CDR3 consists of 15 residues. After removal of 1 base from V and 8 bases from J, the junction contained 4 bases not matched to a gene. CDR3 bases: TGCGCCAGCAGCCAAGTTCAGGGGGCTCATTCACCCCTCCACTTT. Encoded protein: CASSQVQGAHSPLHF.

The table lists this clone with a few counts. The V and J genes are TRBV19 and TRBJ1-1, with a possible D match to TRBD1 (6 bases). The CDR3 runs to 14 residues. Trimming shortened V by 3 bases and J by 5 bases, and 13 bases separated the two germline ends. Germline assignment: CDR1 LNHDA and CDR2 SQIVND (reference sequence). The CDR3 region has the DNA TGTGCCAGTAGTATTATAGCAGGGGAGACTGAAGCTTTCTTT. It encodes CASSIIAGETEAFF. Variable domain in full (rest from reference TRBV19 and TRBJ1-1): DGGITQSPKYLFRKEGQNVTLSCEQNLNHDAMYWYRQDPGQGLRLIYYSQIVNDFQKGDIAEGYSVSREKKESFPLTVTSAQKNPTAFYLCASSIIAGETEAFFGQGTRLTVV.

V and J are TRBV24-1 and TRBJ2-2; 8 bases align to TRBD1. This CDR3 is 17 amino acids long. J lost 2 bases, V lost 4 bases, and 8 bases had no gene match. CDR1 is KGHDR and CDR2 is SFDVKD in the germline V gene. The CDR3 DNA follows: TGTGCCACCAGTGACCCTAATGGACAGGGAAACACCGGGGAGCTGTTTTTT. This translates into CATSDPNGQGNTGELFF.

This clone was seen a few times. The rearrangement joins TRBV7-2 to TRBJ1-6, with 8 bases that match TRBD1. This CDR3 contains 16 residues. Per the germline V gene, CDR1 is SGHTA and CDR2 is FQGNSA. V was clipped by 5 bases and J by 9 bases; unmatched bases: 12. The CDR3 nucleotides read TGTGCCAGCAGCCCTCGGACAGGGAGGGGCGGTTCACCCCTCCACTTT. It is translated as CASSPRTGRGGSPLHF.